This T cell receptor beta chain emerged from a study of blood T cell repertoires in COVID-19. The overall study: The samples span acute and convalescent COVID-19 from the United States, Italy and Spain. PBMCs, B-cell-depleted T cells, or T cells were the source of the cDNA or gDNA that made up the material.

Comment on this clone: The same CDR3 is also encoded by other DNA sequences in this sample.

V gave up 2 bases and J gave up 6 bases, with 4 bases separating them. The CDR3 has 11 residues. Germline CDR1 MDHEN, CDR2 SYDVKM. Authors' analysis steps: Amplification with reference gene primers provided the estimates of nucleated cell counts. Assay: immunoSEQ multiplex PCR; the TCRdb copy retains only in-frame clones and omits some. V and J calls plus clone size are reproduced from that table; the DNA served to infer D and trimming. The sample has over 200,000 clones, around 75% seen once. The sample taken for sequencing was peripheral blood. The genes are TRBV28 and TRBJ1-2; D is unresolved. This sequence originates from a human donor in a cohort sampled during active COVID-19. CDR3 sequence: CASSLGHGYTF. The CDR3 coding sequence is TGTGCCAGCAGTTTAGGGCATGGCTACACCTTC.